This T cell receptor (beta chain) was found in a study of T-cell memory formation after mild COVID-19. Study findings and constraints: Detection of some responders pre-infection suggested pre-existing cross-reactive memory T cells participated. Unconfirmed was the SARS-CoV-2 specificity of second-wave clones that peaked on day 37. Whereas later expanders leaned CD4+, clones contracting day 15 to 85 showed a balanced CD4/CD8 makeup.

Each CDR3 protein is one row after TCRdb ran MiXCR on the 5' RACE reads. The sample includes 250,000 to 350,000 distinct CDR3 sequences, 15% to 20% seen only once; the top ten take roughly 25%. Note on this clonotype: Its matching antigen is unknown.

Sequencing was carried out using PBMCs or a T cell subset sorted from them (not recorded which). The sequence was obtained from a man between 18 and 29 years old who had mild COVID-19 (a few samples of this study predate the infection). Cell type and time point are not known.

The CDR3, as DNA: TGCGCCAGCAGCCGCCTGCAAGCTGGAAACACCATATATTTT. Translated, it gives CASSRLQAGNTIYF. The V call is TRBV4-3, the J call TRBJ1-3; D call uncertain. The ends were cut back, 4 bases at V and 2 bases at J, with 9 bases in the middle. The CDR3 spans 14 residues. Germline-derived CDR1 and CDR2 are LGHNA and YSLEER.